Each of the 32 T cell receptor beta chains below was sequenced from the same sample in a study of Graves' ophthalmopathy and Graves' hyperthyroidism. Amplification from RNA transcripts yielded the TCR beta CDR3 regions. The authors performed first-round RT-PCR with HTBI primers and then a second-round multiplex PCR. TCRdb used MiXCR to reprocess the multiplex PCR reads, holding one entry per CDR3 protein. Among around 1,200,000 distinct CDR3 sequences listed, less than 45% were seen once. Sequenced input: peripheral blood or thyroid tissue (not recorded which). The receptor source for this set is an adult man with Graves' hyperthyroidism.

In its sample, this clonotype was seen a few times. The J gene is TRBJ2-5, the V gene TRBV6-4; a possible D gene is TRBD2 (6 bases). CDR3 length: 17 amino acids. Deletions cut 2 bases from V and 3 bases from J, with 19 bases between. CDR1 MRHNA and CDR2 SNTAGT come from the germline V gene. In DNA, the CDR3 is TGTGCCAGCAGTGACCCCGATCGCGGGAAGGTGGAAGAGACCCAGTACTTC. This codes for CASSDPDRGKVEETQYF.

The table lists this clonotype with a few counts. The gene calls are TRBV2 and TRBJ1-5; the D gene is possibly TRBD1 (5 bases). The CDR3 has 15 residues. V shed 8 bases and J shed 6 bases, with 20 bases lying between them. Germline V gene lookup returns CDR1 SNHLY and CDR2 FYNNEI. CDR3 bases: TGTGCCAGCTCCAACCGCGGGGGATCCAGTCAGCCCCAGCATTTT. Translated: CASSNRGGSSQPQHF.

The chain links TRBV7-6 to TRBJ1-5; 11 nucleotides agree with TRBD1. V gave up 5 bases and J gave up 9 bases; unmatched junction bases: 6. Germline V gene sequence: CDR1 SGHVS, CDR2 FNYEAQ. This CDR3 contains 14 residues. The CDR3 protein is CASSQGQGVRPQHF. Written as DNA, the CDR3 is TGTGCCAGCAGCCAGGGACAGGGGGTACGGCCCCAGCATTTT.

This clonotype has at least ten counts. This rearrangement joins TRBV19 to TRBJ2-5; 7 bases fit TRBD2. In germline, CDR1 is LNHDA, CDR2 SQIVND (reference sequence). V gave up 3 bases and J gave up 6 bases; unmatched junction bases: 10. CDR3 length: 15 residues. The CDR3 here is CASSIGAEAGKTQYF. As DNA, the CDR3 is TGTGCCAGTAGTATTGGGGCAGAAGCGGGAAAGACCCAGTACTTC.

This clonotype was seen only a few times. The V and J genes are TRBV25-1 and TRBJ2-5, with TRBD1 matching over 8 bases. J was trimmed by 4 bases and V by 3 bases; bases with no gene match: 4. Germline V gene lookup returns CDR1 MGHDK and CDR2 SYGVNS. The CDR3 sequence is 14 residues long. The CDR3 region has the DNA TGTGCCAGCAGTGATCAGGGGGCTCGAGAGACCCAGTACTTC. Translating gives CASSDQGARETQYF.

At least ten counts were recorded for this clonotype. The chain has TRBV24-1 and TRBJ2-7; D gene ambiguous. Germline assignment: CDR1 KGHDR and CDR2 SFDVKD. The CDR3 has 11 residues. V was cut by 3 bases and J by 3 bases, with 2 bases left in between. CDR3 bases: TGTGCCACCAGTGATCTCTACGAGCAGTACTTC. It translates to CATSDLYEQYF.

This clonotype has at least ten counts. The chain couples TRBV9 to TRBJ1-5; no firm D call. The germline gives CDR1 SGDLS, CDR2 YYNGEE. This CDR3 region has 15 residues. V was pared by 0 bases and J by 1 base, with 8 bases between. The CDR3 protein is CASSVDGESNQPQHF. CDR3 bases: TGTGCCAGCAGCGTAGATGGAGAGAGCAATCAGCCCCAGCATTTT.

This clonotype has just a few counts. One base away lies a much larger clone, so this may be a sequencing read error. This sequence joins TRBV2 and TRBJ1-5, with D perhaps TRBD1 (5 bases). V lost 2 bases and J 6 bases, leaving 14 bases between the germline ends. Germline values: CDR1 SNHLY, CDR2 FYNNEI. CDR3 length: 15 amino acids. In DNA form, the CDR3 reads TGTGCCAGCAGTGAACTGGGCGGGGGTGGTCAGCCCCAGCATTTT. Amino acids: CASSELGGGGQPQHF.

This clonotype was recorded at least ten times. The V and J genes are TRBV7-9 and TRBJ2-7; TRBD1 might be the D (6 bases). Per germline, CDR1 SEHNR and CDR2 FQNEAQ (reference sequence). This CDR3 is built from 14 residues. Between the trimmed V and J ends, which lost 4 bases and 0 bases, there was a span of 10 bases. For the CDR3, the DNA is TGTGCCAGCAGCTACTGGACAGACTCCTACGAGCAGTACTTC. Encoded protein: CASSYWTDSYEQYF.

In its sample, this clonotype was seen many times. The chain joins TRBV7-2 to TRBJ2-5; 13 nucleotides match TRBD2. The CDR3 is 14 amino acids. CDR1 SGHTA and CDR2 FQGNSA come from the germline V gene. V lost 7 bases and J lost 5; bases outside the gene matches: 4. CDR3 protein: CASTRTSGSETQYF. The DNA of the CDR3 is TGTGCCAGCACCCGGACTAGCGGGAGTGAGACCCAGTACTTC.

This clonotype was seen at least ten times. The DNA of the CDR3 is TGCAGTGCTCGAACGCGGGAGGCGAACACCGGGGAGCTGTTTTTT. Its protein product is CSARTREANTGELFF. J is TRBJ2-2 and V is TRBV20-1, with 8 bases aligning to TRBD2. Germline assignment: CDR1 DFQATT and CDR2 SNEGSKA (reference sequence). The CDR3 consists of 15 residues. The junction had 5 bases not matched to a gene; V was cut back by 5 bases and J by 0 bases.

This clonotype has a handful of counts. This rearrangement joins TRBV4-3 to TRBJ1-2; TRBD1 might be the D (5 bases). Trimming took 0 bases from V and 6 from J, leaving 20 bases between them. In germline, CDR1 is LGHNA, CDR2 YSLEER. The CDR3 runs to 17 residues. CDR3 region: CASSQDRGQLPSDGYTF. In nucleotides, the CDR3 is TGCGCCAGCAGCCAAGATCGGGGCCAGCTTCCTAGTGATGGCTACACCTTC.

The CDR3 here is CASRTSPTGETQYF. CDR3 bases: TGTGCCAGCAGAACGTCACCGACAGGGGAGACCCAGTACTTC. The chain carries TRBV2 and TRBJ2-5, with 7 bases aligning to TRBD1. V dropped 6 bases and J dropped 5; count of bases not matched to a gene: 9. The CDR3 spans 14 residues. CDR1 and CDR2 from the germline V gene are SNHLY and FYNNEI. The variable domain in full, with the rest retrieved from reference TRBV2 and TRBJ2-5, is EPEVTQTPSHQVTQMGQEVILRCVPISNHLYFYWYRQILGQKVEFLVSFYNNEISEKSEIFDDQFSVERPDGSNFTLKIRSTKLEDSAMYFCASRTSPTGETQYFGPGTRLLVL.

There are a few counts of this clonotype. The CDR3 spells CASSQGVTGPLYGYTF. CDR3 DNA sequence: TGTGCCAGCAGCCAAGGTGTTACAGGGCCGCTCTATGGCTACACCTTC. The V gene is TRBV4-2, the J gene TRBJ1-2; D may be TRBD1 (6 bases). This CDR3 is 16 amino acids long. V was shortened by 1 base and J by 4 bases, with 16 bases between the two germline ends. CDR1 is LGHNA, CDR2 YNFKEQ, per germline.

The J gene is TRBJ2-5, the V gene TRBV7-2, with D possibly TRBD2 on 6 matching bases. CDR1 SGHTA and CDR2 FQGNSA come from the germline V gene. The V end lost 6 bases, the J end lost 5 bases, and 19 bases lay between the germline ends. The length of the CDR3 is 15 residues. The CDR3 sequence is CASSLRDPRWETQYF. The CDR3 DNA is TGTGCCAGCAGTTTGCGGGATCCGCGTTGGGAGACCCAGTACTTC.

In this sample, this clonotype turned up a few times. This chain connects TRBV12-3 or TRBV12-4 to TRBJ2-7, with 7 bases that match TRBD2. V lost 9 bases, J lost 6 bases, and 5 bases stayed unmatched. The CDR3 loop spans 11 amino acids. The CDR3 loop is CASLGGGEQYF. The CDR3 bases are TGTGCCAGTCTGGGGGGGGGCGAGCAGTACTTC.

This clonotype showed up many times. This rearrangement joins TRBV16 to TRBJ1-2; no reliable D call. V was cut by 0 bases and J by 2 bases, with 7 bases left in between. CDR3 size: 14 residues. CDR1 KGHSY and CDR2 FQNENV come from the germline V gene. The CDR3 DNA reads TGTGCCAGCAGCCAATCTGATTCCAACTATGGCTACACCTTC. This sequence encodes CASSQSDSNYGYTF.

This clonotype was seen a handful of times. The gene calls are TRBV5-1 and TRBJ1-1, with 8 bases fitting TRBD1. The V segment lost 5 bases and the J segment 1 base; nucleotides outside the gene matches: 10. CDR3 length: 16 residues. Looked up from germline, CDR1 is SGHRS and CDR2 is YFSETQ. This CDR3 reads CASRNNQGAGNTEAFF. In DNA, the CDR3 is TGCGCCAGCAGGAACAACCAGGGGGCCGGGAACACTGAAGCTTTCTTT.

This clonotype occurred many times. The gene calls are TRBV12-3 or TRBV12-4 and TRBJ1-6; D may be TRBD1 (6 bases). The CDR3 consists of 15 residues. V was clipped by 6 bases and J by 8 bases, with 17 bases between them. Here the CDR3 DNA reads TGTGCCAGCAGACCGGGACATGGAGCTGATTCACCCCTCCACTTT. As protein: CASRPGHGADSPLHF.

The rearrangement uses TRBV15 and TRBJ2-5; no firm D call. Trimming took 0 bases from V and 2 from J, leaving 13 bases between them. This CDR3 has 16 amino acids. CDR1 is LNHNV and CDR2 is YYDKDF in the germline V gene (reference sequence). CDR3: CATSRDNPARQETQYF. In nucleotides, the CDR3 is TGTGCCACCAGCAGAGATAACCCAGCAAGGCAAGAGACCCAGTACTTC.

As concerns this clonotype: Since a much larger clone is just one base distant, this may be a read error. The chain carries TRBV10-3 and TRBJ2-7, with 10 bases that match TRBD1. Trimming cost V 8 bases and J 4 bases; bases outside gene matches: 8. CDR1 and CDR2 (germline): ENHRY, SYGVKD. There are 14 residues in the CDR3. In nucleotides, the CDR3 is TGTGCCATCGGCCCTCGGGACAGGGGTTACGAGCAGTACTTC. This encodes CAIGPRDRGYEQYF.

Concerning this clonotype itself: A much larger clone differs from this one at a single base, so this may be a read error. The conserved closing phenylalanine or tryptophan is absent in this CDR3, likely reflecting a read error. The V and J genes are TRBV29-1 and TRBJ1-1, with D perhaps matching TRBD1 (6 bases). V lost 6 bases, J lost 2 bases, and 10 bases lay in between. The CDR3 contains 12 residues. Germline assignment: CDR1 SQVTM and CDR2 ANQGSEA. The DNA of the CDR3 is TGCAGCGTAAGGGGGGGAAACACTGAAGCTTTCCTT. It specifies CSVRGGNTEAFL.

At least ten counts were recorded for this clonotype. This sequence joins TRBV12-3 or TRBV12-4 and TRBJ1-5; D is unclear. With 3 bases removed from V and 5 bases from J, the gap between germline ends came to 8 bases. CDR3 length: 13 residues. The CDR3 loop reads CASSLYRYQPQHF. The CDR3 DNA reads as TGTGCCAGCAGTTTGTACCGATATCAGCCCCAGCATTTT.

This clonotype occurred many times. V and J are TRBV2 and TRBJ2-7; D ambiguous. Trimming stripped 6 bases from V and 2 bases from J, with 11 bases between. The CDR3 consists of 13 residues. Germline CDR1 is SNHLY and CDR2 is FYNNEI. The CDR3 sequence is CASRLEATYEQYF. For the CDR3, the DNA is TGTGCCAGCAGGTTGGAAGCCACCTACGAGCAGTACTTC.

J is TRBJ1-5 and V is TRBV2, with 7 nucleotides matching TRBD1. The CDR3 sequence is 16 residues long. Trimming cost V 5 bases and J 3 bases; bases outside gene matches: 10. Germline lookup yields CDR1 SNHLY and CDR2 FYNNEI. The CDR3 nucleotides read TGTGCCAGCAGTTTCCGACAGGGCTTCCCCAATCAGCCCCAGCATTTT. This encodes CASSFRQGFPNQPQHF.

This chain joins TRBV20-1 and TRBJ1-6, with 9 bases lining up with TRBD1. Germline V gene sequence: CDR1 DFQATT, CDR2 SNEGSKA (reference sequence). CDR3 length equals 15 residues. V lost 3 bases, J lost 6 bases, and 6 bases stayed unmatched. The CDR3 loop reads CSASLGTGSNSPLHF. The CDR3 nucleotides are TGCAGTGCTAGTTTGGGGACAGGGAGTAATTCACCCCTCCACTTT.

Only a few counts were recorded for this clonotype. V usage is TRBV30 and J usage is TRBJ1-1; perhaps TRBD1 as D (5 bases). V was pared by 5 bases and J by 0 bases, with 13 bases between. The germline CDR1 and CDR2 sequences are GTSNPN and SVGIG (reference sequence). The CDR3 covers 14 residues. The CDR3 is CAWERDPLNTEAFF. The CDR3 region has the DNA TGTGCCTGGGAAAGGGACCCCCTGAACACTGAAGCTTTCTTT.

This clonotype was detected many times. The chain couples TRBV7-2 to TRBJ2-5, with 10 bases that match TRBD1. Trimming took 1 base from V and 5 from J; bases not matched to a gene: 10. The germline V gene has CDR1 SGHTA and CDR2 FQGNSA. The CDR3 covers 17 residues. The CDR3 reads CASSLGVRDRGRETQYF. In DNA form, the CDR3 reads TGTGCCAGCAGCTTAGGAGTCCGAGACAGGGGGCGGGAGACCCAGTACTTC.

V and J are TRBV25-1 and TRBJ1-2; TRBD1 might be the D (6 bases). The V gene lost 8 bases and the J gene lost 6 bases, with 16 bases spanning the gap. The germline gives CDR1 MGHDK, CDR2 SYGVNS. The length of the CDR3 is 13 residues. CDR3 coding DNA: TGTGCCAGCTTAGGTCCGGGGGGCGATGGCTACACCTTC. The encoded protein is CASLGPGGDGYTF.

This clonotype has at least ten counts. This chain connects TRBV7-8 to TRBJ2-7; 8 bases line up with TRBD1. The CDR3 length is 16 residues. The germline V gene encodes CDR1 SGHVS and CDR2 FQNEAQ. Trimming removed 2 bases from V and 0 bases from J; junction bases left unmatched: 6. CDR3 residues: CASSLRVGTGSYEQYF. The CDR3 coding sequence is TGTGCCAGCAGCTTACGGGTCGGGACAGGCTCCTACGAGCAGTACTTC.

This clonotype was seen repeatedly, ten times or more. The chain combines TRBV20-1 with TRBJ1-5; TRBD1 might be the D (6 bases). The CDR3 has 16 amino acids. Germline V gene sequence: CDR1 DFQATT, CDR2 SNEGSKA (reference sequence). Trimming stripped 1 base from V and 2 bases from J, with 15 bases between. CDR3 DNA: TGCAGTGCTAGAGCTACAGCCCCAGGGGGCAATCAGCCCCAGCATTTT. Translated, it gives CSARATAPGGNQPQHF.

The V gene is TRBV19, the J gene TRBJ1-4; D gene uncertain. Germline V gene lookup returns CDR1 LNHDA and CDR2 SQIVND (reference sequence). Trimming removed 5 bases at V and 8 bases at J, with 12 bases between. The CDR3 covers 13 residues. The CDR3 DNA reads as TGTGCCAGTAGTCCGAGACCGACAGAAAAACTGTTTTTT. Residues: CASSPRPTEKLFF.